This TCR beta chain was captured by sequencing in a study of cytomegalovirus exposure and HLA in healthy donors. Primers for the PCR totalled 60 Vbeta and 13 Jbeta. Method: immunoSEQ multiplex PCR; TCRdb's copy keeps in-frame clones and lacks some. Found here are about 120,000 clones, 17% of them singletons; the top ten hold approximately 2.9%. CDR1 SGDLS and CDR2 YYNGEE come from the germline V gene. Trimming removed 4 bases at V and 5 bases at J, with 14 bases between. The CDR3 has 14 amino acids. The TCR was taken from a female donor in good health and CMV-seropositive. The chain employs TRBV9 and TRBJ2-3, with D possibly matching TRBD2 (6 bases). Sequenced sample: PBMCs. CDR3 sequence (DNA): TGTGCCAGCAGCCCGGTCCGGCGGGGAGATACGCAGTATTTT. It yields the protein CASSPVRRGDTQYF.